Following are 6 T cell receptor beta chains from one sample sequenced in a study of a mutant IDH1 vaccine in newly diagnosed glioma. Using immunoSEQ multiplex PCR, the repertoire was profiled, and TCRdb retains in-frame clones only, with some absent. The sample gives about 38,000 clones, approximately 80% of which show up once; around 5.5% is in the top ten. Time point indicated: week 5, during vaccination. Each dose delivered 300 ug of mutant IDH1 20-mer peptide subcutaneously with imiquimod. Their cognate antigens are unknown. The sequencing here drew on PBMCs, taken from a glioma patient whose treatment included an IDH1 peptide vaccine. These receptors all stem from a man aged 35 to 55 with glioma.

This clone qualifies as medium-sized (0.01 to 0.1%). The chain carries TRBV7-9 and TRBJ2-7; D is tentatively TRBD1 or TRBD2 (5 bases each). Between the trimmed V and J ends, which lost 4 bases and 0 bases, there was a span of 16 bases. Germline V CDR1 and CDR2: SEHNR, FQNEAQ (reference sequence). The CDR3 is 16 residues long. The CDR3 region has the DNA TGTGCCAGCAGCTCACGCCGGGACGGTGACTCCTACGAGCAGTACTTC. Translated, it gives CASSSRRDGDSYEQYF.

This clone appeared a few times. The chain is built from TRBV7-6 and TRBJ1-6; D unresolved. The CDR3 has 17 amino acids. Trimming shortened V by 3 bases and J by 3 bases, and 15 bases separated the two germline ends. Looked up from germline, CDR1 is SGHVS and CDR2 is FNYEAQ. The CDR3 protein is CASSFNAATRYNSPLHF. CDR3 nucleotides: TGTGCCAGCAGCTTTAACGCAGCCACCCGCTATAATTCACCCCTCCACTTT.

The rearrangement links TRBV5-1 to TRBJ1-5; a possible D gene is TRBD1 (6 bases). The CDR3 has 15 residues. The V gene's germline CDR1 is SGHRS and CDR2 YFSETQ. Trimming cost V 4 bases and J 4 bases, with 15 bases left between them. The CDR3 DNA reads TGCGCCAGCAGCAGGGGGGACATGACTAATCAGCCCCAGCATTTT. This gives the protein CASSRGDMTNQPQHF.

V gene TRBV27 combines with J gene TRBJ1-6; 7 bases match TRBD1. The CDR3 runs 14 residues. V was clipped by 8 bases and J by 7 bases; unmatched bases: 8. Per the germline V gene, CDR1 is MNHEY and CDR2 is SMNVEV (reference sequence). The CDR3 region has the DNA TGTGCCAGCGGTGGGGACAGATTCAATTCACCCCTCCACTTT. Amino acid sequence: CASGGDRFNSPLHF.

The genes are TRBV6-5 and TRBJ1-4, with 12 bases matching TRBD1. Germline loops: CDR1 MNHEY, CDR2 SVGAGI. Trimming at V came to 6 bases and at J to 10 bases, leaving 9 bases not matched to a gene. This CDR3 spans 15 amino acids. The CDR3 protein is CASSSTGTGGRKLFF. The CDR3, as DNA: TGTGCCAGCAGCAGTACCGGGACAGGGGGCAGAAAACTGTTTTTT.

Here the CDR3 reads CASKATGNTIYF. CDR3 nucleotides: TGTGCCAGCAAGGCAACTGGAAACACCATATATTTT. The chain has TRBV2 and TRBJ1-3; D remains unclear. Trimming pared 7 bases from V and 2 bases from J, leaving 6 bases between. The CDR3 length is 12 residues. Germline V gene sequence: CDR1 SNHLY, CDR2 FYNNEI. Looking up the rest from reference TRBV2 and TRBJ1-3 gives the full variable domain: EPEVTQTPSHQVTQMGQEVILRCVPISNHLYFYWYRQILGQKVEFLVSFYNNEISEKSEIFDDQFSVERPDGSNFTLKIRSTKLEDSAMYFCASKATGNTIYFGEGSWLTVV.